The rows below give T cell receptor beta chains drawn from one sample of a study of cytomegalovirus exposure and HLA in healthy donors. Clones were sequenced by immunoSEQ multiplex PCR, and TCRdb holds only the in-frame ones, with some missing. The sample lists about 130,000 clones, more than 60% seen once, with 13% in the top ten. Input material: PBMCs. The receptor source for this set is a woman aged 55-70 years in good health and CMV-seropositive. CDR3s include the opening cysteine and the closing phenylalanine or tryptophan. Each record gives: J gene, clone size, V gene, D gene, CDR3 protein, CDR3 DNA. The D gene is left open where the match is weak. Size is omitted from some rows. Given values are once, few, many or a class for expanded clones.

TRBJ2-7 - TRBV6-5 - CASKEGQGYEQYF TGTGCCAGCAAGGAGGGGCAGGGCTACGAGCAGTACTTC
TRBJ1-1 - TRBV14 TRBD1 CASSQQQGSTEAFF TGTGCCAGCAGCCAGCAACAGGGGTCCACTGAAGCTTTCTTT
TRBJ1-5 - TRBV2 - CASSMDRYQPQHF TGTGCCAGCAGTATGGACAGATATCAGCCCCAGCATTTT
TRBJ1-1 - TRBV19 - CASRWDTVNTEAFF TGTGCCAGTAGATGGGACACCGTGAACACTGAAGCTTTCTTT
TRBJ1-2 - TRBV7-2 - CASRRDNNYGYTF TGTGCCAGCAGAAGGGACAACAACTATGGCTACACCTTC
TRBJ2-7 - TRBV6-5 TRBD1 CASRWTGLHEQYF TGTGCCAGCAGATGGACAGGCCTCCACGAGCAGTACTTC
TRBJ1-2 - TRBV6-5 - CASSSNGLSIYGYTF TGTGCCAGCAGCTCAAACGGGTTGTCGATCTATGGCTACACCTTC
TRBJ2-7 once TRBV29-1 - CSVTGTTYEQYF TGCAGCGTTACCGGGACAACCTACGAGCAGTACTTC
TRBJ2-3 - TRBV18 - CASSPEALFTDTQYF TGTGCCAGCTCACCTGAGGCACTATTCACAGATACGCAGTATTTT
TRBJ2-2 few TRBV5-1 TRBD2 CASSSTSGANTGELFF TGCGCCAGCAGCTCAACTAGCGGGGCTAACACCGGGGAGCTGTTTTTT
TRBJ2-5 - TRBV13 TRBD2 CASSFSPSGSELVPGTQYF TGTGCCAGCAGCTTCAGCCCTAGCGGGAGCGAATTGGTCCCCGGGACCCAGTACTTC
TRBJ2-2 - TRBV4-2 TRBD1 CASSQDFRTGANTGELFF TGTGCCAGCAGCCAAGATTTCAGGACAGGGGCGAACACCGGGGAGCTGTTTTTT
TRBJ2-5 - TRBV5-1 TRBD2 CASSLVGGGSEETQYF TGCGCCAGCAGCTTGGTCGGCGGGGGATCCGAGGAGACCCAGTACTTC
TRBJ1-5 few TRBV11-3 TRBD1 CASSEPRDRGRNQPQHF TGTGCCAGCAGCGAACCCCGGGACAGGGGCCGTAATCAGCCCCAGCATTTT
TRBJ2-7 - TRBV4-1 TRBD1 CASSQDRLWSRQGSSYEQYF TGCGCCAGCAGCCAAGATCGCCTCTGGAGCCGACAGGGGAGCTCCTACGAGCAGTACTTC
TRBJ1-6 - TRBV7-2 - CASSLPRPRNSPLHF TGTGCCAGCAGCCTGCCTAGGCCGCGGAATTCACCCCTCCACTTT
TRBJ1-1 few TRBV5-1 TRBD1 CASRFGIQGASLTEAFF TGCGCCAGCAGGTTCGGAATTCAGGGGGCGTCTTTAACTGAAGCTTTCTTT
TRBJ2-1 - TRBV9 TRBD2 CASSVVLAGVNEQFF TGTGCCAGCAGCGTAGTTCTAGCGGGAGTGAATGAGCAGTTCTTC
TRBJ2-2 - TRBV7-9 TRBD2 CASRWTSGDNTGELFF TGTGCCAGCAGATGGACTAGCGGGGATAACACCGGGGAGCTGTTTTTT
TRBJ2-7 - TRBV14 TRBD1 CASSLSGGSYEQYF TGTGCCAGCAGCCTTTCAGGGGGCTCCTACGAGCAGTACTTC
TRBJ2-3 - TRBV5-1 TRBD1 CASSLGDRATDTQYF TGCGCCAGCAGCTTGGGGGACAGGGCAACAGATACGCAGTATTTT
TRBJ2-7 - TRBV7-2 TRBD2 CASSLGTSGRSYEQYF TGTGCCAGCAGCTTAGGGACTAGCGGGAGATCCTACGAGCAGTACTTC
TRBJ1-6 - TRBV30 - CACGMSSYNSPLHF TGTGCCTGCGGGATGAGCTCCTATAATTCACCCCTCCACTTT
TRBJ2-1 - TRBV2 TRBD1 CASTWGGTGYNEQFF TGTGCCAGCACCTGGGGTGGGACAGGCTACAATGAGCAGTTCTTC
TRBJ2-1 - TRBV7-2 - CASSLAGGGNEQFF TGTGCCAGCAGCTTAGCGGGAGGGGGCAATGAGCAGTTCTTC
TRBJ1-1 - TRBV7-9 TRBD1 CASSLRQGPNTEAFF TGTGCCAGCAGCCTCAGACAGGGGCCCAACACTGAAGCTTTCTTT
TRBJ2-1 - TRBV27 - CASSLLVIGGRNEQFF TGTGCCAGCAGTTTATTGGTTATCGGGGGGCGTAATGAGCAGTTCTTC
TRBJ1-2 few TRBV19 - CASSVQGMLGDYGYTF TGTGCCAGTAGTGTACAGGGAATGTTAGGAGACTATGGCTACACCTTC
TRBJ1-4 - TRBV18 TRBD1 CASSPPGTVNEKLFF TGTGCCAGCTCACCACCGGGGACAGTGAATGAAAAACTGTTTTTT
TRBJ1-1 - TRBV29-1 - CSVVAGETEAFF TGCAGCGTTGTAGCAGGGGAGACTGAAGCTTTCTTT
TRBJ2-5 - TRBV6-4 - CASSEGGGETQYF TGTGCCAGCAGTGAGGGGGGAGGAGAGACCCAGTACTTC
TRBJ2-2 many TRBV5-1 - CASSLGPPGQPTGELFF TGCGCCAGCAGCTTGGGCCCTCCTGGACAACCCACCGGGGAGCTGTTTTTT
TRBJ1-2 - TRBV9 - CASLTGANYGYTF TGTGCCAGCTTGACAGGAGCTAACTATGGCTACACCTTC
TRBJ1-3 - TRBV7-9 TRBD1 CASSPTGQLSGNTIYF TGTGCCAGCAGCCCGACGGGACAGTTATCTGGAAACACCATATATTTT
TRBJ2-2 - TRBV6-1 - CASSEFGMRTGELFF TGTGCCAGCAGTGAATTCGGGATGCGCACCGGGGAGCTGTTTTTT
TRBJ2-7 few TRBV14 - CASSQRVGGYEQYF TGTGCCAGCAGCCAAAGGGTTGGAGGATACGAGCAGTACTTC
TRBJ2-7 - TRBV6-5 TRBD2 CASIKIAGGTYEQYF TGTGCCAGCATTAAGATAGCGGGAGGAACCTACGAGCAGTACTTC
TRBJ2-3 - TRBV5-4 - CASSLGAGLLTRSTQYF TGTGCCAGCAGCTTGGGAGCGGGTCTCCTAACTAGGTCTACGCAGTATTTT
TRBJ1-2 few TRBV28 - CASSSGAQNYGYTF TGTGCCAGCTCCTCAGGGGCGCAGAACTATGGCTACACCTTC
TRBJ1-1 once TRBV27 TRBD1 CASSFQGQGVNTEAFF TGTGCCAGCAGTTTTCAGGGACAGGGAGTGAACACTGAAGCTTTCTTT
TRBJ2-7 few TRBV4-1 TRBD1 CASSQVPRGHEQYF TGCGCCAGCAGCCAAGTCCCCAGGGGGCACGAGCAGTACTTC
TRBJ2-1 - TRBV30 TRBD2 CAWSATSGGYNEQFF TGTGCCTGGAGTGCGACTAGCGGGGGGTACAATGAGCAGTTCTTC
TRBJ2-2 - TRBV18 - CASSPPGFRRESGELFF TGTGCCAGCTCACCACCCGGATTCAGGCGAGAGTCCGGGGAGCTGTTTTTT
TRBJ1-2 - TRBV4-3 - CASSQGGSGGYTF TGCGCCAGCAGCCAAGGTGGTAGTGGTGGCTACACCTTC
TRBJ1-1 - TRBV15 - CATSREAKYTEAFF TGTGCCACCAGCAGAGAAGCTAAGTATACTGAAGCTTTCTTT
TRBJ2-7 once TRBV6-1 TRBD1 CASSHRDRDEQYF TGTGCCAGCAGTCACCGGGACAGGGACGAGCAGTACTTC
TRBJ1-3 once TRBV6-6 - CASSSTVVSGNTIYF TGTGCCAGCAGTTCCACGGTAGTATCTGGAAACACCATATATTTT
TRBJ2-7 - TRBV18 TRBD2 CASSPILSGAAYEQYF TGTGCCAGCTCACCAATCCTTAGCGGGGCAGCCTACGAGCAGTACTTC
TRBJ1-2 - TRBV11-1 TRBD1 CASSPTGTGNNYGYTF TGTGCCAGCAGCCCTACCGGGACAGGGAATAACTATGGCTACACCTTC
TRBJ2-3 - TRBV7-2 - CASSTRQSTDTQYF TGTGCCAGCAGCACCCGACAGTCCACAGATACGCAGTATTTT
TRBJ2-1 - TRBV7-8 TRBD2 CASTSPSGSIYEQFF TGTGCCAGCACCTCCCCTAGCGGGAGTATCTATGAGCAGTTCTTC